Below, 4 T cell receptor beta chains from the same sample are listed, as sequenced in a study of blood T cell repertoires in COVID-19. TCRdb keeps only in-frame clones here, not all; method: immunoSEQ multiplex PCR. The table lists a few hundred thousand clones, approximately 85% of them singletons. The sequenced sample consisted of peripheral blood. These receptor sequences come from a man between 45 and 60 years old with active or convalescent COVID-19.

V is TRBV2 and J is TRBJ2-3, with 11 nucleotides matching TRBD2. Germline assignment: CDR1 SNHLY and CDR2 FYNNEI. Trimming at V came to 6 bases and at J to 2 bases, leaving 7 bases not matched to a gene. This CDR3 is built from 16 residues. The chain's CDR3 is CASSGGLAVHTDTQYF. The CDR3 coding sequence is TGTGCCAGCAGCGGGGGACTAGCGGTTCACACAGATACGCAGTATTTT.

This clone has just a few counts. This chain connects TRBV27 to TRBJ1-2; TRBD1 agrees at 8 bases. V was pared by 5 bases and J by 8 bases, with 10 bases of the junction left unmatched. The CDR3 totals 14 residues. The germline CDR1 and CDR2 sequences are MNHEY and SMNVEV (reference sequence). The CDR3 DNA reads TGTGCCAGCAGTACTGCCGGGACAGGTCGGGGCTACACCTTC. It yields the protein CASSTAGTGRGYTF.

The chain has TRBV6-2 or TRBV6-3 and TRBJ2-5; the D is unclear. From germline, CDR1 is MNHEY and CDR2 SVGEGT. The ends were cut back, 0 bases at V and 5 bases at J, with 13 bases in the middle. This CDR3 has 15 amino acids. The DNA of the CDR3 is TGTGCCAGCAGTTACTCGATAACGGTCCGGGAGACCCAGTACTTC. Translation gives CASSYSITVRETQYF.

On this clone: A much larger clone is a single base away; this may be a read error. J is TRBJ2-5 and V is TRBV11-2; D call uncertain. Germline values: CDR1 SGHAT, CDR2 FQNNGV. This CDR3 has 11 amino acids. V dropped 5 bases and J dropped 2 bases, with 3 bases sitting between them. CDR3 sequence reads: CASSLQETQYF. The DNA of the CDR3 is TGTGCCAGCAGCCTGCAAGAGACCCAGTACTTC.